The text below deals with one T cell receptor beta chain. As yet, its antigen is unknown. The junction departs from germline at one end; a sequencing error may be responsible. Time point in this sample: sample taken at primary tumor resection. Untreated early-stage non-small cell lung cancer patients, around 70 in total, were the donors. This entry comes from a study of spatial heterogeneity in lung cancer. Study-wide context: In tumor regions TCR transcript counts correlated strongly with a matched bulk RNA-seq T cell module score. The library had UMIs, and each TCR and UMI pair averaged more than ten raw reads. The study, taken as a whole, reports: Mutation counts in tumors were tracked by counts of expanded intratumoral alpha and beta TCRs.

CDR3 length: 14 amino acids. The germline V gene has CDR1 KGHSH and CDR2 LQKENI. The presence of a unique molecular identifier marked each TCR cDNA molecule. One entry per CDR3 protein, called by TCRdb with MiXCR from the 5' RACE reads. The sample has approximately 12,000 distinct CDR3 sequences, 12% seen once. This chain connects TRBV18 to TRBJ1-4; 7 bases align to TRBD1. This sample comprised lung tumor tissue, obtained at surgery. This sequence originates from a female donor with early-stage non-small cell lung cancer. The CDR3 reads CAGSPDRTNEKLFF. CDR3 sequence (DNA): TGTGCCGGCTCACCGGACAGGACTAATGAAAAACTGTTTTTT.